Sequencing of this T cell receptor beta chain was carried out in a study of OX40 agonist ivuxolimab in advanced cancers. Study summary: An anti-OX40 (CD134) antibody with agonistic activity, ivuxolimab, was administered to patients. The mean age was approximately 56 years, ranging from about 23 to 79, with around four fifths of participants male. Earlier treatment with anti-PD-1, anti-PD-L1 or anti-CTLA-4 was permitted, and 30% to 40% had received some.

The germline V gene has CDR1 MDHEN and CDR2 SYDVKM. The length of the CDR3 is 15 residues. With 3 bases clipped from V and 1 base from J, the junction kept 2 bases outside the gene matches. Libraries were prepared by immunoSEQ multiplex PCR; TCRdb keeps only in-frame clonotypes and omits some of them. The sample has about 82,000 clones; roughly nine tenths are singletons. The sample consisted of CD4+ or CD8+ T cells sorted from blood, taken in a trial of the OX40 agonist ivuxolimab. The V call is TRBV28, the J call TRBJ2-7; 11 bases fit TRBD2. This clonotype originated in an adult with an advanced solid tumor such as melanoma, head and neck, liver or kidney cancer. CDR3 region: CASSFRLAGSYEQYF. CDR3 in DNA: TGTGCCAGCAGTTTTAGACTAGCGGGGTCCTACGAGCAGTACTTC.